The T cell receptor beta chain under discussion was sequenced for a study of cytomegalovirus exposure and HLA in healthy donors. CDR1 and CDR2 from the germline V gene are SEHNR and FQNEAQ (reference sequence). The V gene end was trimmed by 5 bases and the J gene end by 9 bases; junction bases not matched to a gene: 9. The length of the CDR3 is 16 residues. The PCR ran on 60 Vbeta and 13 Jbeta primers. Method: immunoSEQ multiplex PCR; TCRdb's copy keeps in-frame clones and lacks some. The sample consists of 160,000 or so clones, 70% to 85% of them appearing once. Whole-study findings and limits: Later analysis showed most CMV-associated TCR beta chains appearing HLA-restricted. Sequencing likely generated an artifact that appeared as a cluster of highly shared sequence variants. An analysis was carried out later, and it reportedly showed fewer N-insertions in an Asian-associated ancestry cluster than the approximately 610-donor mean. The study put about 180 TCR beta chains on its list as cytomegalovirus-associated.

As to this clone: The antigen remains unidentified.

The rearrangement joins TRBV7-9 to TRBJ2-1; 14 nucleotides line up with TRBD2. Sequenced material: PBMCs. The TCR originated in a male donor in good health and CMV-seronegative. As DNA, the CDR3 is TGTGCCAGCAGCCTCGGACTAGCGGGGGGCCTGGGTGAGCAGTTCTTC. The encoded protein is CASSLGLAGGLGEQFF. Using reference TRBV7-9 and TRBJ2-1 for the parts outside the CDR3, the full variable domain is DTGVSQNPRHKITKRGQNVTFRCDPISEHNRLYWYRQTLGQGPEFLTYFQNEAQLEKSRLLSDRFSAERPKGSFSTLEIQRTEQGDSAMYLCASSLGLAGGLGEQFFGPGTRLTVL.